This passage covers 20 T cell receptor beta chains from one sample sequenced in a study of T cell clonality in common variable immunodeficiency. General observations from the study: In common variable immunodeficiency, TCR beta chains reportedly carried fewer deletions and N-nucleotide insertions.

No antigen has been identified for these receptors. Method: immunoSEQ multiplex PCR; TCRdb's copy keeps in-frame clones and lacks some. This repertoire holds 15,000 to 20,000 clones, and none appear only once. The specimen sequenced was peripheral blood mononuclear cells. The receptors originated from a human donor with common variable immunodeficiency.

This clone was observed many times. The read gets to within 3 residues of the CDR3 end, and the germline J gene fills in the rest. The chain joins TRBV7-3 to TRBJ2-3, with no clear D. Germline V lookup: CDR1 SGHTA, CDR2 FQGTGA. V dropped 1 base and J dropped 4 bases, with 9 bases sitting between them. CDR3 length: 14 residues. CDR3 sequence: CASSLIPQADTQYF. The CDR3 bases that were read are TGTGCCAGCAGCTTAATTCCCCAGGCAGATACG.

This clone has ten or more counts. Read coverage stops 3 residues before the CDR3 terminus; the germline J gene supplies the remainder. The V and J genes are TRBV30 and TRBJ2-1; tentatively, D is TRBD1 (5 bases). V gave up 2 bases and J gave up 5 bases, with 13 bases separating them. Per germline, CDR1 GTSNPN and CDR2 SVGIG (reference sequence). The CDR3 runs to 14 residues. The chain's CDR3 is CAWSRAGLNNEQFF. The sequenced part of the CDR3 DNA is TGTGCCTGGAGTAGGGCAGGGCTGAACAATGAG.

This clone appeared many times. The read ends 3 residues early relative to the CDR3; the germline J gene fills the gap. J is TRBJ2-7 and V is TRBV18; 7 bases are shared with TRBD2. From germline, CDR1 is KGHSH and CDR2 LQKENI. The junction had 9 bases not matched to a gene; V was cut back by 5 bases and J by 5 bases. The CDR3 runs to 14 residues. Incomplete CDR3 DNA: TGTGCCAGCTCAGGGCGCGGGGGTCAGAACGAG. This gives the protein CASSGRGGQNE. The entire CDR3 reads CASSGRGGQNEQYF.

This clone was counted many times. The sequenced fragment ends 3 residues before the CDR3 boundary, so the rest is inferred from the germline J gene. The rearrangement uses TRBV18 and TRBJ2-7; 12 bases align to TRBD2. The CDR3 consists of 15 residues. Per germline, CDR1 KGHSH and CDR2 LQKENI. V gave up 6 bases and J gave up 2 bases; unmatched junction bases: 5. The chain's CDR3 is CASSRGLAGTYEQYF. CDR3 DNA, as far as it was read: TGTGCCAGCTCCCGCGGACTAGCGGGGACCTACGAG.

This clone counts as medium-sized. The CDR3 is cut off 3 residues early in the read; its end comes from the germline J gene. V usage is TRBV14 and J usage is TRBJ1-2; D gene unclear. There are 12 residues in the CDR3. The germline V and J ends were trimmed by 1 base and 5 bases, with 5 bases remaining between them. The germline V gene has CDR1 SGHDN and CDR2 FVKESK. This CDR3 reads CASSQVGYGYTF. The CDR3 bases that were read are TGTGCCAGCAGCCAAGTAGGGTATGGC. Variable domain in full (rest from reference TRBV14 and TRBJ1-2): EAGVTQFPSHSVIEKGQTVTLRCDPISGHDNLYWYRRVMGKEIKFLLHFVKESKQDESGMPNNRFLAERTGGTYSTLKVQPAELEDSGVYFCASSQVGYGYTFGSGTRLTVV.

This clone was observed at least ten times. The CDR3 extends 3 residues past the end of the read, so its final part is completed from the germline J gene. The chain links TRBV29-1 to TRBJ2-7; a weak D match, TRBD1 (5 bases). The V gene's germline CDR1 is SQVTM and CDR2 ANQGSEA. This CDR3 has 13 amino acids. With 2 bases removed from V and 0 bases from J, the gap between germline ends came to 8 bases. The sequenced part of the CDR3 DNA is TGCAGCGTTGAAAAAGACAGCTCCTACGAG. Translating gives CSVEKDSSYE. Given in full, the CDR3 is CSVEKDSSYEQYF.

The sample holds many counts of this clone. Partial CDR3 DNA: TGCAGTGCTCACTTGGGACTAGTCTACGAG. Its protein product is CSAHLGLVYE. The entire CDR3 protein is CSAHLGLVYEQYF. The genes are TRBV20-1 and TRBJ2-7; 8 positions match TRBD2. The observed sequence ends 3 residues before the CDR3 terminus, with the missing tail filled in from the germline J gene. The CDR3 length is 13 residues. After removal of 5 bases from V and 3 bases from J, the junction contained 6 bases not matched to a gene. CDR1 is DFQATT, CDR2 SNEGSKA, per germline (reference sequence).

Remarks on this clone: The observed sequence ends 3 residues before the CDR3 terminus, with the missing tail filled in from the germline J gene. The rearrangement uses TRBV2 and TRBJ1-1; the D gene is possibly TRBD1 (5 bases). The CDR3 runs to 15 residues. V lost 5 bases to trimming and J lost 5 bases, with 18 bases between them. CDR1 SNHLY and CDR2 FYNNEI come from the germline V gene. Partial CDR3 DNA: TGTGCCAGCAGTAAAACACAGGTCCCGGGAACTGAA. Translation gives CASSKTQVPGTE. The CDR3 reads in full as CASSKTQVPGTEAFF. The full variable domain, in which reference TRBV2 and TRBJ1-1 provide the parts outside the CDR3, is EPEVTQTPSHQVTQMGQEVILRCVPISNHLYFYWYRQILGQKVEFLVSFYNNEISEKSEIFDDQFSVERPDGSNFTLKIRSTKLEDSAMYFCASSKTQVPGTEAFFGQGTRLTVV.

This clone occurred many times. The observed sequence ends 3 residues before the CDR3 terminus, with the missing tail filled in from the germline J gene. The J gene is TRBJ2-1, the V gene TRBV19, with 15 positions matching TRBD2. CDR3 length: 18 residues. Unmatched junction bases numbered 9, after V lost 9 bases and J lost 0 bases. Germline V CDR1 and CDR2: LNHDA, SQIVND (reference sequence). The sequenced CDR3 bases are TGTGCCAGCACGACGGGACTAGCGGGAGGTTACTCCTACAATGAG. This translates into CASTTGLAGGYSYNE. The CDR3 as a whole reads CASTTGLAGGYSYNEQFF.

This clone was counted many times. The sequence runs out 3 residues before the end of the CDR3; the remainder is reconstructed from the germline J gene. J is TRBJ2-2 and V is TRBV4-2, with 8 bases identical to TRBD2. CDR1 is LGHNA, CDR2 YNFKEQ, per germline. This CDR3 has 16 amino acids. The V gene end was trimmed by 1 base and the J gene end by 5 bases; junction bases not matched to a gene: 6. The CDR3 sequence is CASSQGGTSETGELFF. CDR3 bases read: TGTGCCAGCAGCCAAGGTGGGACTAGTGAGACCGGGGAG.

This clone was seen at least ten times. The read gets to within 3 residues of the CDR3 end, and the germline J gene fills in the rest. This sequence joins TRBV20-1 and TRBJ2-5; 15 nucleotides agree with TRBD2. The CDR3 consists of 17 residues. V shed 7 bases, J shed 5 bases, and the junction held 14 bases outside the gene matches. Germline CDR1 reads DFQATT; CDR2 reads SNEGSKA (reference sequence). This chain's CDR3 is CSVARTSGRALQETQYF. Partial CDR3 DNA: TGCAGTGTCGCGCGGACTAGCGGGAGGGCCCTTCAGGAGACC.

This clone was recorded at least ten times. CDR3 sequence: CASSEARQIFYGYTF. The CDR3 DNA, read in part, is TGTGCCAGCAGTGAAGCCAGACAGATTTTCTATGGC. V and J are TRBV6-1 and TRBJ1-2, with D maybe TRBD1 (5 bases). The read stops 3 residues short of the end of the CDR3; the missing end is completed from the germline J gene. The germline V and J ends were trimmed by 0 bases and 4 bases, with 12 bases remaining between them. The CDR3 sequence is 15 residues long. Germline V gene lookup returns CDR1 MNHNS and CDR2 SASEGT.

This clone has ten or more counts. Read coverage stops 3 residues before the CDR3 terminus; the germline J gene supplies the remainder. The rearrangement joins TRBV20-1 to TRBJ2-7, with TRBD1 matching over 7 bases. Germline assignment: CDR1 DFQATT and CDR2 SNEGSKA (reference sequence). The CDR3 totals 16 residues. Germline trimming cut 5 bases from V and 4 bases from J; bases unmatched to any gene: 17. The sequenced CDR3 bases are TGCAGTGCTTCCCCCCAGGGGCAGGGGGTGTGGTACGAG. Translated: CSASPQGQGVWYE. In full, the CDR3 is CSASPQGQGVWYEQYF.

This clone was picked up many times. CDR3 residues: CSAKGLAEYEQYF. The sequenced part of the CDR3 DNA is TGCAGTGCTAAGGGACTAGCGGAATACGAG. The V gene is TRBV20-1, the J gene TRBJ2-7, with 11 nucleotides matching TRBD2. The CDR3 goes on 3 residues after the read ends, and that part is filled in from the germline J gene. Germline loops: CDR1 DFQATT, CDR2 SNEGSKA (reference sequence). V lost 4 bases and J lost 4; bases outside the gene matches: 3. The CDR3 loop spans 13 amino acids.

This clone was detected many times. Partial CDR3 DNA: TGTGCCAGCAGTTTAGGGACAGGGGGCGCGGAGACC. This translates into CASSLGTGGAET. The complete CDR3 sequence is CASSLGTGGAETQYF. The chain is built from TRBV12-3 or TRBV12-4 and TRBJ2-5; the match to TRBD1 covers 11 bases. The CDR3 end is not reached by the read, which stops 3 residues before it; the germline J gene fills it in. The V segment lost 1 base and the J segment 5 bases; nucleotides outside the gene matches: 3. The CDR3 is 15 amino acids.

This clone came up many times. The read finishes 3 residues shy of the CDR3 end, and the germline J gene is used to complete it. V usage is TRBV19 and J usage is TRBJ1-4; no clear D. The CDR3 extends over 15 amino acids. V was cut by 6 bases and J by 0 bases, with 11 bases left in between. Per the germline V gene, CDR1 is LNHDA and CDR2 is SQIVND (reference sequence). The CDR3 spells CASRPSHATNEKLFF. Partial CDR3 DNA: TGTGCCAGTAGGCCCAGTCACGCAACTAATGAAAAA.

Ten or more counts support this clone. The sequence runs out 3 residues before the end of the CDR3; the remainder is reconstructed from the germline J gene. The V call is TRBV6-1, the J call TRBJ2-7; a possible D gene is TRBD1 (5 bases). CDR3 length: 15 amino acids. The V and J ends lost 1 base and 3 bases respectively, with 13 bases between them. Germline values: CDR1 MNHNS, CDR2 SASEGT. The CDR3 bases that were read are TGTGCCAGCAGTGAAGAGGGGTGGTTGAACTACGAG. This gives the protein CASSEEGWLNYE. In full, the CDR3 is CASSEEGWLNYEQYF.

Of note for this clone: The CDR3 end lies 3 residues beyond the end of the read and is filled in from the germline J gene. This chain links TRBV18 with TRBJ2-5, with 7 bases matching TRBD2. The germline V gene encodes CDR1 KGHSH and CDR2 LQKENI. This CDR3 is built from 17 residues. With V trimmed by 0 bases and J by 0 bases, 7 bases remained unmatched. The CDR3 DNA, read in part, is TGTGCCAGCTCACCACCCGGGGGGAGCCGGTACCAAGAGACC. Its protein product is CASSPPGGSRYQET. The full CDR3 sequence reads CASSPPGGSRYQETQYF.

This clone was recorded a few times. The CDR3 goes on 3 residues after the read ends, and that part is filled in from the germline J gene. V usage is TRBV11-2 and J usage is TRBJ1-1, with D maybe TRBD1 (5 bases). This CDR3 has 15 residues. Trimming shortened V by 4 bases and J by 1 base, and 13 bases separated the two germline ends. Germline V CDR1 and CDR2: SGHAT, FQNNGV. CDR3: CASSSQGAKNTEAFF. The sequenced CDR3 bases are TGTGCCAGCAGCTCACAAGGGGCCAAGAACACTGAA.

This clone was detected ten times or more. The read gets to within 3 residues of the CDR3 end, and the germline J gene fills in the rest. This chain uses TRBV19 with TRBJ2-1; 8 bases line up with TRBD2. Per germline, CDR1 LNHDA and CDR2 SQIVND (reference sequence). The V and J ends lost 0 bases and 7 bases, in that order; junction bases with no gene match: 8. There are 16 residues in the CDR3. The CDR3 loop is CASSIDLSGRWNEQFF. Incomplete CDR3 DNA: TGTGCCAGTAGTATAGATCTCAGCGGGAGATGGAATGAG.